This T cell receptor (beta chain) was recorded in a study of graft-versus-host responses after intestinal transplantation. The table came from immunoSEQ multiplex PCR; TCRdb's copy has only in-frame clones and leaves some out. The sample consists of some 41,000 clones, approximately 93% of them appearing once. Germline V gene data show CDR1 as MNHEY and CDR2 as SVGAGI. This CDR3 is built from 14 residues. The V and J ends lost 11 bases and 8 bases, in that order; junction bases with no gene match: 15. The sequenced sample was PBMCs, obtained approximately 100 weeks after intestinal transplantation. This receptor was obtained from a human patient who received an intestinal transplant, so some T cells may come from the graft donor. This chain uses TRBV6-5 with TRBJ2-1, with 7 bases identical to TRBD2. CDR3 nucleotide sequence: TGTGCCGGAAGGGACTACCACCTTTTGGATGAGCAGTTCTTC. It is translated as CAGRDYHLLDEQFF.